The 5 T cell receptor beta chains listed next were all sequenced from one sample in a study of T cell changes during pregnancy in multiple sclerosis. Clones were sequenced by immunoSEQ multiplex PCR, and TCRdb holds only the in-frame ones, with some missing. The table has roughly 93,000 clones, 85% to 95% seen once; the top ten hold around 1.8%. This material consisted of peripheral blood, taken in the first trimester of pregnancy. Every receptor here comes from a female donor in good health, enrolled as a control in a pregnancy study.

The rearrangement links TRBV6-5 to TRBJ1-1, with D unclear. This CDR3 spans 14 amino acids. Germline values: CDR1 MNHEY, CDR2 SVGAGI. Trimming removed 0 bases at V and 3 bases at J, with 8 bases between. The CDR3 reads CASSYSRGDTEAFF. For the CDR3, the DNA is TGTGCCAGCAGTTACTCGAGAGGTGACACTGAAGCTTTCTTT.

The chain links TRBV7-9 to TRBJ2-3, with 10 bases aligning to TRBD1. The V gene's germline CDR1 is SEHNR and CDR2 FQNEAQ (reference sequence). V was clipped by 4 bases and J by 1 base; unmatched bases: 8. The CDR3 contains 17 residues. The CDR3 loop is CASSSLIGTGGTDTQYF. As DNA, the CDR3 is TGTGCCAGCAGCTCCCTCATTGGGACAGGGGGCACAGATACGCAGTATTTT.

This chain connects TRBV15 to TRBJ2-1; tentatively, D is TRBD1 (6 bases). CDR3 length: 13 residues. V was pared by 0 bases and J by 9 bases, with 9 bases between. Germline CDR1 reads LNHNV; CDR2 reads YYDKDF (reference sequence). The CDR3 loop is CATSRDRGSEQFF. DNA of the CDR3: TGTGCCACCAGCAGAGATAGGGGGAGTGAGCAGTTCTTC.

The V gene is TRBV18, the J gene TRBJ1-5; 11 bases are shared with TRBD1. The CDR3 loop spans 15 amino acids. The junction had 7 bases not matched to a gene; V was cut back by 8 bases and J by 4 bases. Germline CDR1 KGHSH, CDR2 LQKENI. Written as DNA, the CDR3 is TGTGCCAGCACCGGACAGGGGGCGAGAAATCAGCCCCAGCATTTT. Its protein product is CASTGQGARNQPQHF.

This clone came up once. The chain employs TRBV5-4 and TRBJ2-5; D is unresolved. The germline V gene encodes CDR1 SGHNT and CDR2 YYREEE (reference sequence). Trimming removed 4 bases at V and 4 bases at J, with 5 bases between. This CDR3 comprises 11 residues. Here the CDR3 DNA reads TGTGCCAGCAGCCATAGAGAGACCCAGTACTTC. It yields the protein CASSHRETQYF.